A single sample gave rise to the 5 T cell receptor beta chains below, sequenced in a study of T cell changes during pregnancy in multiple sclerosis. Repertoires were generated with immunoSEQ multiplex PCR, while TCRdb's copy carries only in-frame clones and drops some. Of approximately 20,000 clones detected, about 90% appear once; the ten largest clones hold more than 7%. This specimen was CD8+ T cells from peripheral blood mononuclear cells, taken after pregnancy. These TCRs come from a female donor with multiple sclerosis, enrolled in a pregnancy study.

The rearrangement uses TRBV6-1 and TRBJ2-7; D is ambiguous. CDR3 size: 15 residues. With 5 bases removed from V and 6 bases from J, the gap between germline ends came to 20 bases. The germline V gene has CDR1 MNHNS and CDR2 SASEGT. CDR3 bases: TGTGCCAGCAGTCCTCGTTATCTCAAATATAGCGAGCAGTACTTC. This encodes CASSPRYLKYSEQYF.

This rearrangement joins TRBV27 to TRBJ2-5; 7 positions agree with TRBD2. CDR1 and CDR2 from the germline V gene are MNHEY and SMNVEV (reference sequence). Trimming took 5 bases from V and 5 from J; bases not matched to a gene: 11. The CDR3 covers 15 residues. The CDR3 reads CASSPSGGLGETQYF. CDR3 nucleotide sequence: TGTGCCAGCAGTCCGTCCGGGGGGTTGGGCGAGACCCAGTACTTC.

The gene calls are TRBV27 and TRBJ1-2; the D gene is possibly TRBD1 (5 bases). V was trimmed by 1 base and J by 4 bases, leaving 22 bases between them. Germline V lookup: CDR1 MNHEY, CDR2 SMNVEV (reference sequence). This CDR3 comprises 18 residues. DNA for the CDR3: TGTGCCAGCAGTTTATTTGGATCCGTGGAACAGGCAATCTATGGCTACACCTTC. Its translation: CASSLFGSVEQAIYGYTF.

This clone was seen a handful of times. The V call is TRBV9, the J call TRBJ1-4; 7 nucleotides line up with TRBD1. Losses at the gene ends were 5 bases for V and 2 bases for J; bases not matched to a gene: 12. Per the germline V gene, CDR1 is SGDLS and CDR2 is YYNGEE. The CDR3 contains 17 residues. The CDR3 DNA reads as TGTGCCAGCAGTTCTGAGACAGGGATCTCTACTAATGAAAAACTGTTTTTT. Its protein product is CASSSETGISTNEKLFF.

The genes are TRBV7-8 and TRBJ1-5; 8 bases line up with TRBD1. Germline V CDR1 and CDR2: SGHVS, FQNEAQ. The ends lost 4 bases at V and 6 bases at J; junction bases unmatched: 2. The CDR3 is made up of 13 amino acids. The CDR3, as DNA: TGTGCCAGCAGCTCAGGGGGCGGTCAGCCCCAGCATTTT. Translating gives CASSSGGGQPQHF.